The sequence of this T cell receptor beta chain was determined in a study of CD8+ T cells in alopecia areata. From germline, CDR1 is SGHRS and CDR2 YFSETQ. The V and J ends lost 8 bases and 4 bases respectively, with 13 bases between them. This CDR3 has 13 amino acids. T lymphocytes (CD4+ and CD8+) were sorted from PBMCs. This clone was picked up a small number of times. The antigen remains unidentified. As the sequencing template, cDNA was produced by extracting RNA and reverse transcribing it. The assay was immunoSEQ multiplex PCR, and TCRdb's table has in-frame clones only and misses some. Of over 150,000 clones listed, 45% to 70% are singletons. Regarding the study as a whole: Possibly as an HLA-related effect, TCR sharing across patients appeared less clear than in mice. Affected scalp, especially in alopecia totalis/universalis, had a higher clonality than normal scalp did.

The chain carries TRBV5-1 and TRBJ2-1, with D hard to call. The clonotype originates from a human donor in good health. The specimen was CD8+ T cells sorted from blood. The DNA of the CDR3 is TGCGCCAGAGAGGAAACACCTTACAATGAGCAGTTCTTC. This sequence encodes CAREETPYNEQFF.